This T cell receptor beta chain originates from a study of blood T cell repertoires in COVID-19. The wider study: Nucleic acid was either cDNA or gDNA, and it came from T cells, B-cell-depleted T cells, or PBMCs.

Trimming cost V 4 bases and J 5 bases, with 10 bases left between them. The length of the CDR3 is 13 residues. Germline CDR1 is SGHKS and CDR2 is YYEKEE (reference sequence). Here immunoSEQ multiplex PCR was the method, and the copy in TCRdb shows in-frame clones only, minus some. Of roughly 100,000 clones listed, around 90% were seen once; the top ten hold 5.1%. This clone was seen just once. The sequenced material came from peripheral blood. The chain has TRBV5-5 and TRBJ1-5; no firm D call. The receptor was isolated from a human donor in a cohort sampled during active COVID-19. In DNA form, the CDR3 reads TGTGCCAGCAGCCAATCGAGGGATCAGCCCCAGCATTTT. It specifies CASSQSRDQPQHF.